This entry lists 13 T cell receptor beta chains sequenced from one sample in a study of Ad26.COV2.S vaccination and SARS-CoV-2 variants. Treatment denoted: approximately 18 received Ad26.COV2.S at low or high dose, single or two shots; about five received placebo; per-sample allocation not given. The investigators took samples on day 63 after the first vaccine or placebo injection. Only in-frame clones appear in the TCRdb table, and some are missing; sequencing was by immunoSEQ multiplex PCR. The repertoire includes about 400,000 clones, 83% of them detected once, and almost 7.5% sits in the top ten. The material sequenced was peripheral blood, taken in a trial of Ad26.COV2.S vaccine versus placebo. All receptors derive from a person aged 18-60 years who received the Ad26.COV2.S COVID-19 vaccine or a placebo.

This clone was observed a single time. The chain is built from TRBV11-2 and TRBJ1-2; D not certain. Germline V gives CDR1 SGHAT, CDR2 FQNNGV. V lost 5 bases to trimming and J lost 4 bases, with 14 bases between them. The CDR3 has 14 residues. CDR3 sequence reads: CASSLLAGAYGYTF. CDR3 DNA sequence: TGTGCCAGCAGCCTCTTGGCGGGTGCCTATGGCTACACCTTC.

The chain combines TRBV10-3 with TRBJ1-2, with 8 bases that match TRBD1. Germline CDR1 and CDR2: ENHRY and SYGVKD. V was clipped by 3 bases and J by 4 bases; unmatched bases: 7. CDR3 length: 15 amino acids. The CDR3: CAISDPGQVLYGYTF. The DNA for the CDR3 is TGTGCCATCAGTGACCCGGGACAGGTTCTCTATGGCTACACCTTC.

The rearrangement links TRBV9 to TRBJ2-2, with D unresolved. Germline CDR1 SGDLS, CDR2 YYNGEE. The CDR3 consists of 17 residues. Trimming pared 0 bases from V and 1 base from J, leaving 13 bases between. CDR3 DNA sequence: TGTGCCAGCAGCGTAGCCAGCGCCCACTTGAACACCGGGGAGCTGTTTTTT. Amino acids: CASSVASAHLNTGELFF.

The V call is TRBV2, the J call TRBJ2-3; D is unclear. The CDR3 covers 14 residues. Trimming left V 7 bases short and J 0 bases short, with 11 bases between. Germline loops: CDR1 SNHLY, CDR2 FYNNEI. The CDR3 DNA sequence: TGTGCCAGCAAGGGTGGCTTTAGCACAGATACGCAGTATTTT. Protein product: CASKGGFSTDTQYF.

The rearrangement uses TRBV6-5 and TRBJ1-1; D is uncertain. The germline V and J ends were trimmed by 2 bases and 5 bases, with 12 bases remaining between them. Germline assignment: CDR1 MNHEY and CDR2 SVGAGI. The length of the CDR3 is 14 residues. The CDR3, as DNA: TGTGCCAGCAGTTACCAACCGACCGGGACTGAAGCTTTCTTT. This encodes CASSYQPTGTEAFF.

The table lists this clone with a few counts. The V call is TRBV10-3, the J call TRBJ1-4; no firm D call. The germline V gene encodes CDR1 ENHRY and CDR2 SYGVKD. V dropped 11 bases and J dropped 7 bases, with 20 bases sitting between them. This CDR3 is 14 amino acids long. The CDR3 reads CASRAPGDGEKLFF. The CDR3 DNA reads as TGTGCCTCTAGGGCGCCTGGGGATGGTGAAAAACTGTTTTTT.

CDR3 DNA: TGTGCCAGCTCACCGTACTCAGGGGAAGAAGCTTTCTTT. Translated: CASSPYSGEEAFF. The chain couples TRBV18 to TRBJ1-1; maybe TRBD1 (6 bases). V lost 3 bases to trimming and J lost 8 bases, with 13 bases between them. The germline V gene has CDR1 KGHSH and CDR2 LQKENI. This CDR3 spans 13 amino acids.

V gene TRBV5-1 combines with J gene TRBJ2-6; TRBD2 aligns across 7 bases. The CDR3 is made up of 15 amino acids. Trimming at V came to 4 bases and at J to 5 bases, leaving 6 bases not matched to a gene. Germline-derived CDR1 and CDR2 are SGHRS and YFSETQ. CDR3 loop: CASSLGGSRANVLTF. In DNA, the CDR3 is TGCGCCAGCAGCCTGGGAGGGTCCCGGGCCAACGTCCTGACTTTC.

The gene calls are TRBV7-6 and TRBJ1-5; possible D gene TRBD1, 5 bases. Trimming took 5 bases from V and 5 from J, leaving 16 bases between them. From germline, CDR1 is SGHVS and CDR2 FNYEAQ. CDR3 length: 15 residues. CDR3 DNA sequence: TGTGCCAGCAGCCTCGTGGAACAGGTGGATCAGCCCCAGCATTTT. It translates to CASSLVEQVDQPQHF.

The chain couples TRBV28 to TRBJ1-2; 7 bases are shared with TRBD1. The germline gives CDR1 MDHEN, CDR2 SYDVKM. This CDR3 contains 15 residues. V lost 4 bases, J lost 7 bases, and 12 bases stayed unmatched. In DNA, the CDR3 is TGTGCCAGCAGTTCCGGACAGGCCCAAGGTCGTGGCTACACCTTC. It encodes CASSSGQAQGRGYTF.

This clone came up once. V gene TRBV7-9 combines with J gene TRBJ2-3; D is perhaps TRBD1 or TRBD2 (5 bases each). The CDR3 runs to 16 residues. V was trimmed by 1 base and J by 0 bases, leaving 11 bases between them. Germline-derived CDR1 and CDR2 are SEHNR and FQNEAQ (reference sequence). The CDR3 region is CASSLDWGPSTDTQYF. DNA of the CDR3: TGTGCCAGCAGCTTAGACTGGGGACCTAGCACAGATACGCAGTATTTT.

This chain links TRBV9 with TRBJ2-1; 10 nucleotides align to TRBD2. The V gene end was trimmed by 4 bases and the J gene end by 15 bases; junction bases not matched to a gene: 16. Germline assignment: CDR1 SGDLS and CDR2 YYNGEE. This CDR3 spans 15 amino acids. CDR3 in amino acids: CASSPGSSGGAPGFF. The DNA for the CDR3 is TGTGCCAGCAGCCCAGGGTCAAGCGGGGGGGCACCGGGGTTCTTC.

The genes are TRBV18 and TRBJ1-2; tentatively, D is TRBD1 (5 bases). Per germline, CDR1 KGHSH and CDR2 LQKENI. The CDR3 contains 13 residues. The V gene lost 1 base and the J gene lost 2 bases, with 5 bases spanning the gap. CDR3 sequence: CASSPRDNYGYTF. Written as DNA, the CDR3 is TGTGCCAGCTCACCACGGGACAACTATGGCTACACCTTC.